This TCR beta chain emerged from a study of regulatory T cells in long-lasting Graves disease. Both iRepertoire HTBI primers and Arm-PCR of CDR3 regions were used to build the TCR beta libraries. TCRdb passed the multiplex PCR reads through MiXCR, listing each CDR3 protein once. Of approximately 460,000 distinct CDR3 sequences listed, about 15% are singletons. Looked up from germline, CDR1 is MDHEN and CDR2 is SYDVKM. This CDR3 region has 15 residues. V gave up 8 bases and J gave up 2 bases; unmatched junction bases: 9. This clonotype was seen at least ten times. The time point denotes: newly diagnosed GD, antithyroid drugs for less than 3 months. PBMCs provided the RNA from which the TCR library was made. These data were also filed under a second study, of T cells in Graves' hyperthyroidism and ophthalmopathy.

The chain combines TRBV28 with TRBJ1-5; 7 nucleotides line up with TRBD1. The sequence came from a woman in her 30s with Graves disease. The source material was peripheral blood mononuclear cells (PBMCs), sampled at new diagnosis, from a patient treated with antithyroid drugs. The CDR3 DNA sequence: TGTGCCAGCGGGACGCACGGACAGGGCAATCAGCCCCAGCATTTT. Translating gives CASGTHGQGNQPQHF.